This T cell receptor (beta chain) was identified during a study of blood T cell repertoires in COVID-19. Study as a whole: The analysed material was cDNA or gDNA that came from T cells, B-cell-depleted T cells, or PBMCs.

This CDR3 spans 13 amino acids. Germline CDR1 SGHVS, CDR2 FQNEAQ. The germline V and J ends were trimmed by 2 bases and 9 bases, with 12 bases remaining between them. The protocol was immunoSEQ multiplex PCR, while the TCRdb copy is restricted to in-frame clones and leaves out a portion. The sample holds 300,000 to 450,000 clones, 87% seen once. The sequencing input was peripheral blood. The chain carries TRBV7-8 and TRBJ2-3, with D possibly matching TRBD1 (5 bases). This sequence originates from a woman aged 55-70 years with COVID-19, enrolled during active disease. The CDR3 region is CASSLYVAGTQYF. In DNA form, the CDR3 reads TGTGCCAGCAGCTTATATGTTGCAGGGACGCAGTATTTT.